This paragraph covers one T cell receptor (beta chain) sequence. The data derive from a study of blood T cell repertoires in COVID-19. A Seattle source enrolled patients during active infection and followed them longitudinally. Assay: immunoSEQ multiplex PCR; the TCRdb copy retains only in-frame clones and omits some. The repertoire has some 300,000 clones, about 88% of them found once; the top ten carry around 13%. The CDR3 covers 14 residues. Trimming pared 1 base from V and 3 bases from J, leaving 10 bases between. Per germline, CDR1 SGHDT and CDR2 YYEEEE. The TCR sequence derives from a woman in her 70s with COVID-19, enrolled during active disease. This rearrangement joins TRBV5-6 to TRBJ1-1; no definite D call. The material sequenced was peripheral blood. The CDR3 region is CASSLSGPDTEAFF. CDR3 in DNA: TGTGCCAGCAGCTTGTCTGGGCCTGACACTGAAGCTTTCTTT.